This T cell receptor (beta chain) originates from a study of neoadjuvant anti-PD-1 for oral cavity cancer. The CDR3 loop spans 15 amino acids. The germline gives CDR1 MNHEY, CDR2 SMNVEV (reference sequence). The J segment lost 3 bases and the V segment lost 2 bases, leaving 6 bases of the junction unmatched. Profiling relied on immunoSEQ multiplex PCR, and the TCRdb table lists in-frame clones only, not all of them. The sample consists of about 8,300 clones, 45% to 55% of them appearing once. Sequenced material: tumor tissue, taken before nivolumab (anti-PD-1) treatment. The V call is TRBV27, the J call TRBJ2-7, with TRBD2 identical over 8 bases. The sequence derives from a person between 40 and 85 years old with oral cavity squamous cell carcinoma. The CDR3 loop reads CASSLAGGHHYEQYF. Written as DNA, the CDR3 is TGTGCCAGCAGTTTAGCGGGAGGTCACCACTACGAGCAGTACTTC.